This record looks at one TCR beta chain sequence and its context. The junction does not match germline at one end; this may be a read error. The CDR3 contains 12 residues. CDR1 SEHNR and CDR2 FQNEAQ come from the germline V gene (reference sequence). This specimen belongs to a study of cytomegalovirus exposure and HLA in healthy donors. Study information: Under 85% of some 390 genotyped donors fell in the Caucasian-associated ancestry cluster.

PCR employed 60 Vbeta and 13 Jbeta primers. Assay used: immunoSEQ multiplex PCR; TCRdb lists only in-frame clones, some missing. The sample gives fewer than 100,000 clones, around three quarters of which show up once; 2% is in the top ten. This chain joins TRBV7-9 and TRBJ2-5; tentative D call: TRBD1 (5 bases). The sample taken for sequencing was PBMCs. The clonotype comes from a man aged 35-49 years in good health and CMV-seronegative. The CDR3 sequence: CSSTRTMETQYF. CDR3 nucleotides: TGTTCCAGCACCAGGACAATGGAGACCCAGTACTTC.